This T cell receptor (beta chain) is from a study of vaccination and CD4 T cells after COVID-19. This clonotype was observed a handful of times. Its specificity is not known. Treatment given: approximately 11-day PBMC culture with coronavirus spike peptide pools or control peptides (ViraFEST assay). Oncomine TCR Beta short-read sequencing was applied to DNA from cultured CD4+ T cells. TCRdb reprocessed the PCR reads with MiXCR, giving one entry per CDR3 protein. The table records approximately 12,000 distinct CDR3 sequences, 20% of them present only once. The CDR3 has 12 amino acids. Germline values: CDR1 DFQATT, CDR2 SNEGSKA (reference sequence). V gave up 0 bases and J gave up 5 bases, with 5 bases separating them.

This chain connects TRBV20-1 to TRBJ2-1, with unresolved D. Sequencing was performed on CD4+ T cells from blood, cultured in vitro, taken before SARS-CoV-2 vaccination. This clonotype was obtained from a human donor who received a COVID-19 vaccine. Here the CDR3 reads CSARDFDNEQFF. The CDR3 DNA is TGCAGTGCTAGAGACTTTGACAATGAGCAGTTCTTC.